A selection of T cell receptor beta chains follows, all from one sample in a study of T cell repertoires in cytomegalovirus infection. These receptors' targets are unknown. TCRdb called the reads again in MiXCR, with one record for every CDR3 protein. The profile shows 570,000 or so distinct CDR3 sequences, roughly 43% of them singletons. The sequencing here drew on cultured PBMCs, taken from culture after CMV antigen stimulation. The receptors shown here come from a human donor in good health (CMV status not recorded). Some clones in this sample may be carry-over from other donors' samples. Each CDR3 is given with its conserved first and last residue. A D gene is named only where the DNA matches it firmly. For some rows the clone size is stated as once, few or many, or as a class when expanded; others skip it.

CDR3nt: TGTGCCAGCAGTTGGGACAGGGGGAGACCAACTAATGAAAAACTGTTTTTT
CDR3aa: CASSWDRGRPTNEKLFF
v_gene: TRBV6-1
abundance: .
j_gene: TRBJ1-4
d_gene: TRBD1

CDR3nt: TGTGCCAGCAGTTACAGGGAACAGCCCCAGCATTTT
CDR3aa: CASSYREQPQHF
v_gene: TRBV6-2/TRBV6-3
abundance: .
j_gene: TRBJ1-5
d_gene: .

CDR3nt: TGTGCCAGCAGCTTAGAACCGGGGGCGACCTACGAGCAGTACTTC
CDR3aa: CASSLEPGATYEQYF
v_gene: TRBV7-8
abundance: few
j_gene: TRBJ2-7
d_gene: .

CDR3nt: TGTGCCAGCAGCTTTAGCGGGATGCGCTCCTACGAGCAGTACTTC
CDR3aa: CASSFSGMRSYEQYF
v_gene: TRBV7-6
abundance: few
j_gene: TRBJ2-7
d_gene: TRBD2

CDR3nt: TGTGCCAGTAGTACTCGGCTATATGAGCAGTTCTTC
CDR3aa: CASSTRLYEQFF
v_gene: TRBV19
abundance: .
j_gene: TRBJ2-1
d_gene: .

CDR3nt: TGTGCCAGTAGTCGCGATAGCTCTGGAAACACCATATATTTT
CDR3aa: CASSRDSSGNTIYF
v_gene: TRBV19
abundance: .
j_gene: TRBJ1-3
d_gene: .

CDR3nt: TGTGCCAGCAGCTTAACACCGGGATCCACAGATACGCAGTATTTT
CDR3aa: CASSLTPGSTDTQYF
v_gene: TRBV7-2
abundance: .
j_gene: TRBJ2-3
d_gene: .

CDR3nt: TGTGCCAGCAGCTTAGAAAGGGGCACTGAAGCTTTCTTT
CDR3aa: CASSLERGTEAFF
v_gene: TRBV7-2
abundance: many
j_gene: TRBJ1-1
d_gene: .

CDR3nt: TGTGCCAGTAGTTTACTTATTTGGGGGGCCGCCGGCAATCAGCCCCAGCATTTT
CDR3aa: CASSLLIWGAAGNQPQHF
v_gene: TRBV27
abundance: .
j_gene: TRBJ1-5
d_gene: .

CDR3nt: TGTGCCAGCTCTCGACTAGCATGGGCAGATACGCAGTATTTT
CDR3aa: CASSRLAWADTQYF
v_gene: TRBV6-6
abundance: .
j_gene: TRBJ2-3
d_gene: TRBD2

CDR3nt: TGTGCCAGCAGTTACTCGGCGATGAACACTGAAGCTTTCTTT
CDR3aa: CASSYSAMNTEAFF
v_gene: TRBV6-2/TRBV6-3
abundance: .
j_gene: TRBJ1-1
d_gene: .